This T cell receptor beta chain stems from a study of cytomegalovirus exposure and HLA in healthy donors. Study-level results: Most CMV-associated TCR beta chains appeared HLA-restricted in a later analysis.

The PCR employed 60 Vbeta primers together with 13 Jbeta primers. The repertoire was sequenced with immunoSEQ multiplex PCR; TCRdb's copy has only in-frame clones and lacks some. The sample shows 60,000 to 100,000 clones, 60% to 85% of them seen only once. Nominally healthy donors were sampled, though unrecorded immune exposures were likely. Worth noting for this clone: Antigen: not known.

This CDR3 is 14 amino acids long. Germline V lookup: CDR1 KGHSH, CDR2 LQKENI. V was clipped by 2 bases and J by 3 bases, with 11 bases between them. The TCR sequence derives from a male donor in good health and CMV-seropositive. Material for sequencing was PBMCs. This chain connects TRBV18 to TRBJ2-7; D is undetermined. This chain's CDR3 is CASSPSGRNYEQYF. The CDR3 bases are TGTGCCAGCTCACCATCAGGTAGAAACTACGAGCAGTACTTC. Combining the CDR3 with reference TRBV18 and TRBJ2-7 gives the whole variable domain NAGVMQNPRHLVRRRGQEARLRCSPMKGHSHVYWYRQLPEEGLKFMVYLQKENIIDESGMPKERFSAEFPKEGPSILRIQQVVRGDSAAYFCASSPSGRNYEQYFGPGTRLTVT.